These T cell receptor beta chains were read from a single sample in a study of molecular identifiers for immune sequencing clone quantification. In TCRdb, the PCR reads were re-called with MiXCR into one record per CDR3 protein. The data contain about 640,000 distinct CDR3 sequences, 15% to 20% of them seen just once; the ten biggest clones take up under 0.95%. The sequencing sample was made of naive CD8+ T cells from blood, with Jurkat cell RNA spiked in. Receptors were obtained from a human donor in good health. Some libraries in this study had Jurkat cell RNA spiked in. CDR3s include the opening cysteine and the closing phenylalanine or tryptophan. Fields, in order: J gene, V gene, CDR3 protein.

TRBJ2-7	TRBV11-2	CASQTGAGDAYEQYF
TRBJ2-3	TRBV29-1	CSASTDTQYF
TRBJ2-7	TRBV7-6	CASSLDYRGEQYF
TRBJ2-5	TRBV6-1	CASSVPGETQYF
TRBJ1-6	TRBV24-1	CATSGHALHF
TRBJ2-7	TRBV7-2	CASSSNTPPSSYEQYF
TRBJ2-5	TRBV29-1	CSVEASGRVAQYF
TRBJ1-4	TRBV12-3/TRBV12-4	CASSEATNEKLFF
TRBJ1-1	TRBV7-9	CASSLGTGTDTEAFF
TRBJ2-7	TRBV20-1	CSARDRSGSETYEQYF
TRBJ2-7	TRBV13	CASSFRTGTHEQYF
TRBJ2-7	TRBV20-1	CSAKVGRVDEQYF
TRBJ1-1	TRBV29-1	CSGRKGMNTEAFF
TRBJ1-6	TRBV5-8	CASSQYRKTDGGPYNSPLHF
TRBJ2-7	TRBV5-1	CASSLVQGIHEQYF
TRBJ1-2	TRBV5-3	CASTTGTGVAGYTF
TRBJ1-1	TRBV30	CARSGQRNTEAFF
TRBJ1-1	TRBV5-5	CASSLWGDLTEAFF
TRBJ2-5	TRBV5-1	CASSVTGVDSVETQYF
TRBJ1-4	TRBV6-5	CASSPLSVRNEKLFF
TRBJ2-1	TRBV7-2	CASSLPPPWVNEQFF
TRBJ2-7	TRBV2	CASSENFGSGEQYF
TRBJ1-1	TRBV20-1	CSARRTVSPTEAFF
TRBJ2-7	TRBV6-6	CASSSPRNPYEQYF
TRBJ2-3	TRBV7-6	CASSLLSAGSTDTQYF
TRBJ1-1	TRBV27	CASSSPGQMLEAFF
TRBJ2-7	TRBV19	CASSTSRRFYEQYF
TRBJ2-7	TRBV4-2	CASSSDYDSYEQYF
TRBJ1-4	TRBV4-2	CASSQDRREPTNEKLFF
TRBJ2-7	TRBV19	CASSAVAGTYEQYF
TRBJ1-1	TRBV13	CASSLGLGYTGAFF
TRBJ2-7	TRBV2	CAGPGSGGYEQYF
TRBJ1-6	TRBV6-2/TRBV6-3	CASSCDRPVWNSPLRF
TRBJ2-1	TRBV7-3	CASSSNLAGPLANEQFF
TRBJ1-2	TRBV12-3/TRBV12-4	CASSLFGAGYGYTF
TRBJ2-3	TRBV7-6	CASSPRESGRSTDTQYF
TRBJ1-5	TRBV5-6	CASSFGLSNQPQHF
TRBJ2-7	TRBV10-3	CAISEPNRFYEQYF
TRBJ1-1	TRBV5-1	CASSRTNTEAFF
TRBJ1-1	TRBV10-2	CASSEGDSTEAFF
TRBJ2-4	TRBV7-9	CASSLYVHGAGENIQYF
TRBJ1-1	TRBV12-3/TRBV12-4	CASSLIGGDTEAFF
TRBJ1-1	TRBV27	CASSLSALPGGSEAFF
TRBJ2-4	TRBV7-6	CASSPGGGGLTEGIQYF
TRBJ2-2	TRBV27	CASSISPGELFF
TRBJ1-2	TRBV5-3	CTSSLWGGQNYGYTF
TRBJ1-2	TRBV19	CASSIYSGGVYGYTF
TRBJ2-7	TRBV7-2	CASSPVSQGEQYF
TRBJ2-3	TRBV27	CASSLLGSKQYF
TRBJ1-1	TRBV7-9	CASSSVNGANAEAFF
TRBJ1-1	TRBV2	CASSDESVLDTEAFF
TRBJ1-1	TRBV6-2/TRBV6-3	CASSYQGSNTEAFF
TRBJ2-7	TRBV30	CAWRIRGSYEQYF